The clone carrying this T cell receptor (beta chain) was recorded only once. These data are taken from a study of cytomegalovirus exposure and HLA in healthy donors. As for the study in general: A data release that came early held approximately 85 million unique TCRs from HLA-typed donors.

PCR used 60 Vbeta primers and 13 Jbeta primers. The protocol was immunoSEQ multiplex PCR, while the TCRdb copy is restricted to in-frame clones and leaves out a portion. This sample carries 180,000 or so clones, 80% to 85% of them seen once, and the ten largest clones take approximately 6.5%. CDR1 is ENHRY and CDR2 is SYGVKD in the germline V gene. The trim removed 4 bases at V and 1 base at J, leaving 4 bases unmatched. The CDR3 has 14 residues. The sequencing input was PBMCs. The TCR comes from a woman between 45 and 60 years old in good health and CMV-seropositive. The V gene is TRBV10-3, the J gene TRBJ2-7; 7 bases fit TRBD1. The DNA of the CDR3 is TGTGCCATCAGTGTAGGCAGGGGGTCCTACGAGCAGTACTTC. As protein: CAISVGRGSYEQYF.